A selection of T cell receptor beta chains follows, all from one sample in a study of read filtering for tumor transcriptome and immune sequencing. Each CDR3 protein is one row after TCRdb ran MiXCR on the reads. The table lists 100,000 to 150,000 distinct CDR3 sequences, over 10% of them singletons, with under 9% in the top ten. The sequencing sample was made of a population of CD138-negative cells sorted from bone marrow. The source of these receptors is a donor at least 40 years old with multiple myeloma. Both conserved end residues are part of each CDR3. The D gene is left open where the match is weak. Not all rows give a size; the values are once, few, many and, for expanded clones, a class.

TRBV18	TRBJ2-5	.	many	CASSPTVQETQYF	TGTGCCAGCTCACCCACGGTCCAAGAGACCCAGTACTTC
TRBV29-1	TRBJ2-3	.	many	CSVEPQTSSTDTQYF	TGCAGCGTTGAACCGCAAACTTCTAGCACAGATACGCAGTATTTT
TRBV3-1	TRBJ2-2	TRBD1	many	CASSQTGPTGELFF	TGTGCCAGCAGCCAGACAGGGCCCACCGGGGAGCTGTTTTTT
TRBV24-1	TRBJ2-2	.	.	CATSDLARMGGPTTGELFF	TGTGCCACCAGTGATTTGGCCCGGATGGGGGGACCGACCACCGGGGAGCTGTTTTTT
TRBV6-2/TRBV6-3	TRBJ2-1	TRBD2	many	CASSYSPSGTYNEQFF	TGTGCCAGCAGTTACTCTCCTAGCGGAACCTACAATGAGCAGTTCTTC
TRBV29-1	TRBJ2-7	.	few	CSVPGPRYYEQYF	TGCAGCGTTCCGGGACCGCGGTACTACGAGCAGTACTTC
TRBV4-1	TRBJ1-1	.	many	CASSQGPQSFGMNTEAFF	TGCGCCAGCAGCCAAGGTCCGCAATCCTTCGGGATGAACACTGAAGCTTTCTTT
TRBV2	TRBJ1-1	TRBD1	many	CASSGQGVNTEAFF	TGTGCCAGCAGTGGACAGGGAGTGAACACTGAAGCTTTCTTT
TRBV3-1	TRBJ2-7	.	few	CASSPGPVEYEQYF	TGTGCCAGCAGCCCGGGGCCAGTTGAGTACGAGCAGTACTTC
TRBV7-2	TRBJ1-5	.	many	CASSDRLYQPQHF	TGTGCCAGCAGCGACAGGCTTTATCAGCCCCAGCATTTT
TRBV20-1	TRBJ2-1	TRBD2	many	CSASSRLAGSNEQFF	TGCAGTGCTAGCTCGCGACTAGCGGGTTCCAATGAGCAGTTCTTC
TRBV10-3	TRBJ1-2	.	.	CAIRAAGIDYGYTF	TGTGCCATCAGGGCAGCAGGGATAGACTATGGCTACACCTTC
TRBV10-3	TRBJ1-1	.	few	CAISPVNRNTEAFF	TGTGCCATCAGCCCGGTAAACCGGAACACTGAAGCTTTCTTT
TRBV5-1	TRBJ1-4	TRBD1	.	CASSGRDRGSEKLFF	TGCGCCAGCAGCGGACGGGACAGGGGGAGTGAAAAACTGTTTTTT
TRBV12-3/TRBV12-4	TRBJ1-5	.	.	CASSSGCSNQPQHF	TGTGCCAGCAGTTCAGGCTGTAGCAATCAGCCCCAGCATTTT
TRBV11-2	TRBJ2-5	.	few	CASSTWTESQETQYF	TGTGCCAGCAGCACCTGGACTGAGAGTCAAGAGACCCAGTACTTC
TRBV15	TRBJ2-1	.	many	CATSREGTGPTNEQFF	TGTGCCACCAGCAGAGAAGGGACTGGCCCTACCAATGAGCAGTTCTTC
TRBV6-5	TRBJ2-1	.	.	CASSYLTGHGSVYNEQFF	TGTGCCAGCAGTTACCTAACAGGGCATGGGTCTGTCTACAATGAGCAGTTCTTC
TRBV19	TRBJ2-1	TRBD2	.	CASSMVGTSGNNEQLF	TGTGCCAGTAGTATGGTAGGGACTAGCGGGAACAATGAGCAGCTCTTC
TRBV5-4	TRBJ2-3	TRBD2	.	CASSLVGSILAGDLSDTQYF	TGTGCCAGCAGCTTGGTAGGGAGTATTCTAGCGGGAGACTTATCAGATACGCAGTATTTT
TRBV15	TRBJ2-5	.	many	CATSRDRPKGGETQYF	TGTGCCACCAGCAGAGATCGGCCTAAAGGGGGAGAGACCCAGTACTTC
TRBV5-5	TRBJ2-5	.	few	CASSHTPPWVGGQETQYF	TGTGCCAGCAGTCATACTCCACCGTGGGTCGGCGGTCAAGAGACCCAGTACTTC
TRBV5-6	TRBJ2-3	TRBD2	few	CASSLRASGYTGTQYF	TGTGCCAGCAGCTTACGGGCTAGCGGCTACACAGGTACGCAGTATTTT
TRBV5-6	TRBJ1-2	.	many	CASRKTILSTDYTF	TGTGCCAGCAGAAAAACGATTTTAAGCACGGATTACACCTTC
TRBV18	TRBJ1-5	.	many	CASSPFEQAHQPQHF	TGTGCCAGCTCACCATTTGAGCAGGCCCATCAGCCCCAGCATTTT
TRBV20-1	TRBJ1-1	.	many	CSASPEGGANTEAFF	TGCAGTGCTTCTCCGGAGGGGGGGGCGAACACTGAAGCTTTCTTT
TRBV29-1	TRBJ1-1	.	.	CSVAPGDRTEAFF	TGCAGCGTTGCACCAGGGGATCGTACTGAAGCTTTCTTT
TRBV30	TRBJ1-1	.	many	CAWKRKTEAFF	TGTGCCTGGAAAAGGAAGACTGAAGCTTTCTTT
TRBV5-1	TRBJ2-2	.	many	CASQPGFAGELFF	TGCGCCAGCCAACCGGGTTTCGCCGGGGAGCTGTTTTTT
TRBV24-1	TRBJ2-3	.	.	CATSDPTTDTQYF	TGTGCCACCAGTGACCCCACCACAGATACGCAGTATTTT
TRBV14	TRBJ2-7	TRBD2	.	CASGPTTLALDYEQYF	TGCGCCAGCGGCCCAACGACACTAGCGTTGGACTACGAGCAGTACTTC
TRBV14	TRBJ2-1	TRBD2	many	CASSQDAAGGREQFF	TGTGCCAGCAGCCAAGATGCAGCGGGGGGTAGAGAGCAGTTCTTC
TRBV27	TRBJ2-1	.	many	CASSSRSGSAYNVQFF	TGTGCCAGCAGTTCAAGATCCGGGTCCGCCTACAATGTGCAGTTCTTC
TRBV6-1	TRBJ2-2	TRBD2	many	CASIRSGWDTGELFF	TGTGCCAGCATCCGTAGCGGGTGGGACACCGGGGAGCTGTTTTTT
TRBV7-9	TRBJ2-5	.	.	CASSFQSRAATQYF	TGTGCCAGCAGCTTTCAGAGTCGAGCAGCGACCCAGTACTTC
TRBV6-1	TRBJ1-2	.	many	CASRSGEIYGYTF	TGTGCCAGCAGATCTGGAGAGATATATGGCTACACCTTC
TRBV12-3/TRBV12-4	TRBJ2-2	TRBD2	many	CASSLGLAGAPGELFF	TGTGCCAGCAGTTTAGGTCTAGCGGGAGCCCCCGGGGAGCTGTTTTTT
TRBV27	TRBJ2-1	.	many	CASSLSSVYEQFF	TGTGCCAGCAGTTTATCTTCAGTGTATGAGCAGTTCTTC
TRBV9	TRBJ2-2	.	many	CASSEHTTGELFF	TGTGCCAGCAGCGAACACACTACCGGGGAGCTGTTTTTT
TRBV12-3/TRBV12-4	TRBJ2-1	.	many	CASSTDSYNEQFF	TGTGCCAGCAGTACTGACAGTTACAATGAGCAGTTCTTC
TRBV6-1	TRBJ1-1	TRBD1	.	CASSPGTGRTEAFF	TGTGCCAGCAGCCCCGGGACAGGTCGCACTGAAGCTTTCTTT
TRBV5-1	TRBJ2-1	TRBD2	.	CASSLARSGLAGWDVQFF	TGCGCCAGCAGCTTGGCCAGAAGTGGACTAGCGGGGTGGGATGTGCAGTTCTTC
TRBV19	TRBJ2-1	TRBD2	many	CASSLAGAGNEQFF	TGTGCCAGTAGTTTGGCGGGAGCTGGAAATGAGCAGTTCTTC